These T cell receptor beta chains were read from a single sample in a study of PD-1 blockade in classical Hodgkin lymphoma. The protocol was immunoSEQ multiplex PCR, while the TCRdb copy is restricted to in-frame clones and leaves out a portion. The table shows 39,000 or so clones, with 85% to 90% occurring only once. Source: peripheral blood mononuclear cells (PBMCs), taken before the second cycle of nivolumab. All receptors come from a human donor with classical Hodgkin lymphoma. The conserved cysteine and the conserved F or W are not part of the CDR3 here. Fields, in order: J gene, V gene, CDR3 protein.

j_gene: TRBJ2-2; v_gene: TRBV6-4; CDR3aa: ASRGTGGPGELF
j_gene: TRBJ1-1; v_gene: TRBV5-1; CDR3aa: ASSRRQGMNTEAF
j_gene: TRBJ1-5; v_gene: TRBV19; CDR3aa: ATQVDSNQPQH
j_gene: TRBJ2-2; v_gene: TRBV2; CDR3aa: ASSPLGAGVTGELF
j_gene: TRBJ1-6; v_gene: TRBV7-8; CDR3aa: ASSLGDRNSPLH
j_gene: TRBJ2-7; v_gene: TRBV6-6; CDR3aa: ASSSPGLTSYEQY
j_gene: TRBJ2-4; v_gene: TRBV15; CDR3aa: ATKEEGGIAKNIQY
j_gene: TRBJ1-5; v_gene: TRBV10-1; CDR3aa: ASSANGRLWQPQH
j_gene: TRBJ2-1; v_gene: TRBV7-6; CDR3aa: ASSLVHAGEPTYNEQF
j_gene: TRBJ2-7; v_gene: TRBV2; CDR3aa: ASRRQGSEQY
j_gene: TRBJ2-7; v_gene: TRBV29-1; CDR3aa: SAFRQGGYEQY
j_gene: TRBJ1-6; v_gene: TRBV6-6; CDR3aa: ASSWTGWSPLH
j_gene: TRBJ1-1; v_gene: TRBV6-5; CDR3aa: ASSPVASLEAF
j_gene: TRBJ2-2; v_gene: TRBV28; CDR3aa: ASSQGPETNTGELF
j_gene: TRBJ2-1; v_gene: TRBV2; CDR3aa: ASRGGQGYEQF
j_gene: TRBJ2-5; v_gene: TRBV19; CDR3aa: ASRPRGGETQY
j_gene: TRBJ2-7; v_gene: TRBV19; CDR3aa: ASSMAGRAGTYEQY
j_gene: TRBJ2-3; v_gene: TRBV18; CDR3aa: ASSEVRSRTDTQY
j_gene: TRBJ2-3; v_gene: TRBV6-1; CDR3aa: ASSEVYTDTQY
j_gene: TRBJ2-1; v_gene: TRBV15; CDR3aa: ATSRGDRGSYNEQF
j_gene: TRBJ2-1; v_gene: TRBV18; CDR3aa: ASSRGRGDGSTSSYNEQF
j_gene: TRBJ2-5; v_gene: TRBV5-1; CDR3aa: ASSLGSGGNQETQY
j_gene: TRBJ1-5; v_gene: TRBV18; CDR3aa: ASSPKGGNQPQH
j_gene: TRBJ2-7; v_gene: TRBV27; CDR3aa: ASRDRGSHEQY
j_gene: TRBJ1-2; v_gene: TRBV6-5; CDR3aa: ASSQGEYGYGYT
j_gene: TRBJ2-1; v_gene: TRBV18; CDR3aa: ASSPTGTGTYNEQF
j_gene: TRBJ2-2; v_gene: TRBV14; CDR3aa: ASSQWGAANTGELF
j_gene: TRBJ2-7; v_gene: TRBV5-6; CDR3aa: ASSLGVTGIEQY
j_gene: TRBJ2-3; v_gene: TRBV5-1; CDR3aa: ASSLQPLGTDTQY
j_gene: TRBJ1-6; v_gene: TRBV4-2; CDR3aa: ASSQDRDRPPLH
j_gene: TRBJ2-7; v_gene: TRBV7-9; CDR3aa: ASSLGGAEIYEQY
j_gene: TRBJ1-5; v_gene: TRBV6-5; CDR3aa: ASSRGPQSNQPQH
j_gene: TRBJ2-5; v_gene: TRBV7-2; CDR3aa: ASSPSGGPIETQY
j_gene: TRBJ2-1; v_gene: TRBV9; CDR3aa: ASSASGTPNYNEQF
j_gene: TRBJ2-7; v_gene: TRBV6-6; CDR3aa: ASSHKRQGEDEQY
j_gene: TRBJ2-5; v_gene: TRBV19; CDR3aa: ASSIGTGNGETQY
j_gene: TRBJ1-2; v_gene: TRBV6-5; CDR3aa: ASSLTQTSGYT
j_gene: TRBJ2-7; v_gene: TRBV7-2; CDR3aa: ASSSGQGDNEQY
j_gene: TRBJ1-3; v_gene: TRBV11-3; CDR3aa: ASSSSGQLSREAGNTIY
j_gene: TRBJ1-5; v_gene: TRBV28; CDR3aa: ASSYVTGEYQPQH
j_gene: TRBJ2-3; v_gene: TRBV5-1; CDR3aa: ASSLRGVLTDTQY
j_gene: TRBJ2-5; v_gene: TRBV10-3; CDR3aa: AISENDRRTQY
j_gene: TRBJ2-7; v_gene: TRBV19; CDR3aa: ASSLDSSYEQY
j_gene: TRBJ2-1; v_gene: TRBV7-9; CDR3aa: ASSRTANEQF
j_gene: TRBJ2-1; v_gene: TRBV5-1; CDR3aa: ASSLVGGRSYNEQF
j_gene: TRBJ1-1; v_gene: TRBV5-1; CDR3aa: ASSFAGADTEAF
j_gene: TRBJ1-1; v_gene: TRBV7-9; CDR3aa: ASSLGLGMNTEAF
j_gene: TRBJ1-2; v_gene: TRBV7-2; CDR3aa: ASSQGAGGTWGYT
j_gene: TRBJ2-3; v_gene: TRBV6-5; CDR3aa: ASSPFRGRGTQY
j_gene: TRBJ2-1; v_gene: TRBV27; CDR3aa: ASSLSRGSNEQF
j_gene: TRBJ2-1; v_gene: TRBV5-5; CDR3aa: ASSLDGGLGDEQF